The clone carrying this TCR beta chain was recorded a few times. These data come from a study of blood T cell repertoires in COVID-19. V lost 4 bases, J lost 1 base, and 8 bases lay in between. Germline-derived CDR1 and CDR2 are SNHLY and FYNNEI. CDR3 length: 14 residues. How the authors handled the data: Reference gene primer amplification gave nucleated cell count estimates. Assay: immunoSEQ multiplex PCR; the TCRdb copy retains only in-frame clones and omits some. V, J and clone size are taken as reported in that table, and D and trimming were inferred from the DNA itself. In the table there are more than 200,000 clones, 70% to 90% of which are singletons.

This TCR derives from a man aged 30 to 45 who had recovered from COVID-19. V is TRBV2 and J is TRBJ2-1; D unresolved. The specimen sequenced was PBMCs or T cells enriched from blood (not recorded which). In DNA form, the CDR3 reads TGTGCCAGCAGTGTTGGAGCTTCCTACAATGAGCAGTTCTTC. Translated, it gives CASSVGASYNEQFF.